This T cell receptor beta chain was sequenced during a study of blood T cell repertoires in acute mononucleosis (dated by TCRdb to about 2020). Background for the entire study: Acute-phase samples, representing the primary response, were taken within 2 weeks of symptom onset. During acute infection, about 2.1% and 1.1% of blood CD8 T cells were made up of mean YVL-BR-specific and GLC-BM-specific cells, respectively. A mean blood EBV load of about 4.1 log10 genome copies per million B cells was observed during acute infection, and a mean blood EBV load of 2.5 to 3 was observed at convalescence. Paper-wide results and their limitations: The low acute-to-convalescent clonotype overlap might be partly explained by sampling error, because only a fraction of each donor's blood was analyzed. Only a few donors were included in the cohort, so group averages were based on very few individuals. In TCR repertoire selection for BRLF1 (YVL-BR), TCRalpha CDR3 motifs had a dominant role, while TCRbeta had a minimal role. Just 8.5% to 9% of the unique acute clonotypes remained in convalescence, but these persisting clonotypes accounted for most of the response, and new, diverse de novo clonotypes seemingly replaced the other acute clonotypes.

Total RNA from at least 9,000 sorted tetramer+ CD8 T cells was reverse transcribed into cDNA for TCR profiling. PCR with primers that anneal to V and J regions amplified CDR3 regions and added unique molecular identifiers to track templates. The immunoSEQ platform, including its sequencing and error-correction standards, was used to profile TCRalpha and TCRbeta chains. The published analysis was carried out like this. Clonal copy numbers were corrected for sequencing and PCR errors, and CDR3s were defined according to IMGT conventions. Analysis was limited to productive rearrangements and used immunoSEQ Analyzer versions 2.0 and 3.0, and gene-pairing frequencies were further processed in Microsoft Excel. Circos plots were used to visualize V-J pairings, and MEME together with a custom motifSearch program was used to find CDR3 motifs. The OLGA algorithm was used to calculate the probability of generation of TCR sequences. Clonotypes seen at both visits were designated persistent, clonotypes seen only acutely were designated nonpersistent, and clonotypes seen only at convalescence were designated de novo. Any amino acid clonotype used by more than one donor was defined as a public TCR. In TCRdb, the immuneACCESS table is reduced to in-frame sequences with V and J assigned. These tables do not hold every clone; where another copy was compared, an unresolved V gene accounts for under half, and the others remain unexplained. D and trimming were read from the DNA, whereas the V and J calls and clone size are those reported in that table. The sample table holds thousands of clones, of which around 28% were seen once. The ten largest clones capture around 70% of the sample.

This clone occurred many times. Base qualities are not at hand, and no much larger clone is one base apart. CDR1 is given as LNHDA and CDR2 as SQIVND, both from the germline V gene (reference sequence). Counted from cysteine to phenylalanine, this CDR3 has 13 amino acids. Solely the CDR3 DNA is kept, with 39 bases framed from the first base. Trimming removed 6 bases from V and 8 bases from J; the gene matches leave 8 bases unexplained. The time point label here, explained by the study, means: acute infectious mononucleosis, at clinical presentation within 2 weeks of symptom onset (visit 1). Over the course of primary infection, this study followed CD8 T cell responses against two immunodominant EBV epitopes, BRLF1 109 (YVL-BR) and BMLF1 280 (GLC-BM). Primary EBV infection was indicated by a positive serum heterophile antibody test and EBV viral capsid antigen-specific IgM. Magnetic positive selection (MACS) was first used to enrich total CD8 T cells from PBMCs. A FACSAria III was used to sort live CD3+ CD8+ tetramer+ cells to over 95% purity. A PE-conjugated tetramer loaded with the BRLF1 109-117 peptide was used to sort the cells. After tetramer sorting, TCR repertoires of EBV epitope-specific CD8 T cells were deep-sequenced directly ex vivo at acute infection and at convalescence. The donors were a few individuals between 18 and 29 years old who had clinical acute infectious mononucleosis along with laboratory evidence of primary EBV infection. Heparinized peripheral blood was collected once when donors presented clinically with mononucleosis symptoms and a second time roughly 6 months afterward. Ficoll-Paque density gradient centrifugation was used to isolate PBMCs.

Recombination connected TRBV19 to TRBJ2-3, with 7 bases matching TRBD2. The sample in question was EBV YVL epitope tetramer+ CD8+ T cells sorted from PBMCs, obtained during acute infectious mononucleosis. The intended sense of this specimen's cell subset or site label: CD8 T cells binding a tetramer with EBV BRLF1 109-117 peptide (YVL-BR). The clonotype originates from a young man with infectious mononucleosis caused by EBV. The encoded CDR3 is CASRTAGNSTQYF. The nucleotides read TGTGCCAGTAGAACAGCGGGAAACTCTACGCAGTATTTT.